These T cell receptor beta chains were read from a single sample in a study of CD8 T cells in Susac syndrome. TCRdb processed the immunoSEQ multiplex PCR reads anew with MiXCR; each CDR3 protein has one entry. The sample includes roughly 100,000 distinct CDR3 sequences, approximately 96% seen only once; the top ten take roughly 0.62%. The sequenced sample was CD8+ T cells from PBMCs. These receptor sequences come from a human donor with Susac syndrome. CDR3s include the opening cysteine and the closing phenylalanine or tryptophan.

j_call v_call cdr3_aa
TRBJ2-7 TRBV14 CASSPGTYAYEQYF
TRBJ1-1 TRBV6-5 CASSYLNRGYSTTEAFF
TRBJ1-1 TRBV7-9 CASSLGSTVQNTEAFF
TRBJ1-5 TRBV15 CATSRDPTRQYWDQPQHF
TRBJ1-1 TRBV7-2 CASSLGGENTEAFF
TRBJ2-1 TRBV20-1 CSARSGASSYNEQFF
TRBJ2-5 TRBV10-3 CAIRGAGGSSETQYF
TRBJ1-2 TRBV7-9 CASSMAVETGPGYTF
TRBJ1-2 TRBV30 CAWSIRVGYGYTF
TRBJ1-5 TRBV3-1 CASSQLEQGGQPQHF
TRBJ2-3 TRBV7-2 CASSGGLTDTQYF
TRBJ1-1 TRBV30 CAWSQGRNTEAFF
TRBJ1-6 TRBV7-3 CASSRDASGGSPLHF
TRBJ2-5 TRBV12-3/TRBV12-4 CASRLAGTLNQETQYF
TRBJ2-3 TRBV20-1 CSARDRGDAFTDTQYF
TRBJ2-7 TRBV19 CASSFVGQGDEQYF
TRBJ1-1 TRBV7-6 CASSLETPAETEAFF
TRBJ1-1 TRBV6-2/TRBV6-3 CASSYQGGNTEAFF
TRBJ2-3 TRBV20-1 CSALNGRRSTDTQYF
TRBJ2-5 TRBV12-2 CASRLFRRDQTQYF
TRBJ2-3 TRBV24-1 CATSDLAGASFTDTQYF
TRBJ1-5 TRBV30 CAWSVNRVDNQPQHF
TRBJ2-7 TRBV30 CAWSPGTGYDQYF
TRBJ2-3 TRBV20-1 CSAPDRVLMDTQYF
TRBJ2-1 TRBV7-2 CASSTLRDSEQFF
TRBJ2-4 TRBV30 CAWDGTGGIEENIQYF
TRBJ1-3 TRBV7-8 CASSRPYGNTIYF
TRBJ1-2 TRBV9 CASSPQGGYTF
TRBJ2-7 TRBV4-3 CASSQVGQGYEQYF
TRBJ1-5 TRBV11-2 CASSLEGGNQPQHF
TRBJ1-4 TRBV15 CATSRGETNEKLFF
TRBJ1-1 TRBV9 CASSPGSHEAFF
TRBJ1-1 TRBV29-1 CSATLRQANTEAFF
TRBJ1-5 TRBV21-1 CASSKARSSNQPQHF
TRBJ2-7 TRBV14 CASSRDRGTYEQYF
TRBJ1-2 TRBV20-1 CSAPSDSIYGYTF
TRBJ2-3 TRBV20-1 CSVERTDTQYF
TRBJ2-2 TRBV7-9 CASSLLRETGELFF
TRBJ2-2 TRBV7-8 CASSTPRTVNTGELFF
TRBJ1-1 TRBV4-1 CASSQTRQPGGGTEAFF
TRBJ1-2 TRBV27 CASSLGGAGGMTNYGYTF